This T cell receptor beta chain was profiled in a study of cytomegalovirus exposure and HLA in healthy donors. On the study more broadly: Approximately 190 million T cells yielded under 130 million unique TCR beta sequences in earlier analysis.

Broader study findings: Sequencing depth roughly uniform across donors was assumed in presence/absence analyses.

In regard to this clone: The antigen is undetermined.

The CDR3 extends over 16 amino acids. The trim removed 5 bases at V and 2 bases at J, leaving 8 bases unmatched. Germline loops: CDR1 SGHNT, CDR2 YENEEA. The PCR employed 60 Vbeta primers together with 13 Jbeta primers. The data were produced by immunoSEQ multiplex PCR, yet TCRdb's version contains in-frame clones alone and is incomplete. Among 90,000 to 140,000 clones listed, approximately 82% were seen once. This chain links TRBV11-3 with TRBJ2-3, with TRBD2 matching over 9 bases. This receptor was identified in a man between 35 and 55 years old in good health and CMV-seropositive. The sample was PBMCs. CDR3 residues: CASSTRLAASTDTQYF. As DNA, the CDR3 is TGTGCCAGCAGCACCAGACTAGCGGCGTCCACAGATACGCAGTATTTT.